The clone carrying this T cell receptor beta chain appeared a few times. Its antigen is unidentified. CDR1 is SGHTA and CDR2 is FQGNSA in the germline V gene. The ends were cut back, 5 bases at V and 2 bases at J, with 10 bases in the middle. This CDR3 is built from 14 residues. Carried by the TCR beta cDNA libraries were unique molecular identifiers. Using its own MiXCR run on the PCR reads, TCRdb lists one record per CDR3 protein. The sample includes over 300,000 distinct CDR3 sequences, about a third of them seen just once. This entry is derived from a study of post-analysis software for immune sequencing data. Study results and limitations: Roughly five TRBV segments appeared more often in patients than in controls, and TRBV5-6, TRBV5-1 and TRBV20-1 were among these. Samples from one preparation batch, clustered by F measure, grouped strongly together.

Sequencing input: blood. The chain uses TRBV7-2 and TRBJ1-5, with a tentative D call TRBD1 (6 bases). This receptor was identified in a girl under 18 with multiple sclerosis. The CDR3 DNA reads TGTGCCAGCAGCCAGAGACAGGGCAATCAGCCCCAGCATTTT. It specifies CASSQRQGNQPQHF.